The rows below give T cell receptor beta chains drawn from one sample of a study of blood T cell repertoires in COVID-19. Clones were read by immunoSEQ multiplex PCR, and TCRdb kept only the in-frame ones, dropping some. This table has 170,000 or so clones, 75% to 90% appearing once. Sequenced input: PBMCs or T cells enriched from blood (not recorded which). These receptor sequences come from a man aged 35-49 years who had recovered from COVID-19. Each CDR3 is given with its conserved first and last residue. Fields, in order: D gene, clone size, J gene, V gene, CDR3 protein, CDR3 DNA. A D gene is named only where the DNA matches it firmly. Not all rows give a size; the values are once, few, many and, for expanded clones, a class.

>NA|few|TRBJ1-1|TRBV12-3/TRBV12-4
CASSLQWNTEAFF
TGTGCCAGCAGTTTACAATGGAACACTGAAGCTTTCTTT
>NA|NA|TRBJ2-2|TRBV28
CASSLSRSGAGELFF
TGTGCCAGCAGTTTATCCAGATCGGGGGCCGGGGAGCTGTTTTTT
>TRBD1|NA|TRBJ2-7|TRBV7-9
CASSPKLVGQGYEQYF
TGTGCCAGCAGCCCGAAGCTCGTCGGACAGGGTTACGAGCAGTACTTC
>NA|NA|TRBJ1-1|TRBV7-3
CASSPGLSTEAFF
TGTGCCAGCAGTCCAGGTTTGAGCACTGAAGCTTTCTTT
>NA|NA|TRBJ2-7|TRBV2
CASSENSVPSPFEQYF
TGTGCCAGCAGTGAAAATTCGGTCCCAAGTCCCTTCGAGCAGTACTTC
>NA|once|TRBJ1-1|TRBV7-9
CASSAGATTNTEAFF
TGTGCCAGCAGCGCGGGAGCGACCACGAACACTGAAGCTTTCTTT
>NA|NA|TRBJ1-2|TRBV28
CASKGTWGRANYGYTF
TGTGCCAGCAAGGGGACATGGGGCAGAGCCAACTATGGCTACACCTTC
>TRBD1|once|TRBJ2-2|TRBV3-1/TRBV3-2
CASSLQGAVWTGELFF
TGTGCCAGCAGCCTACAGGGGGCTGTATGGACCGGGGAGCTGTTTTTT
>NA|once|TRBJ2-2|TRBV7-3
CASSPDSGVAGELFF
TGTGCCAGCAGCCCTGATTCCGGGGTGGCCGGGGAGCTGTTTTTT
>TRBD1|NA|TRBJ2-2|TRBV27
CASSFRQGFGELFF
TGTGCCAGCAGTTTTCGACAGGGATTCGGGGAGCTGTTTTTT
>NA|NA|TRBJ2-1|TRBV2
CASSRDNEQFF
TGTGCCAGCAGTCGGGACAATGAGCAGTTCTTC
>NA|NA|TRBJ1-1|TRBV9
CASSVGTGANTEAFF
TGTGCCAGCAGCGTAGGAACAGGAGCCAACACTGAAGCTTTCTTT
>NA|NA|TRBJ2-7|TRBV4-1
CASSQEGAGSYEQYF
TGCGCCAGCAGCCAAGAGGGAGCGGGCTCCTACGAGCAGTACTTC
>NA|NA|TRBJ2-3|TRBV4-1
CASSPAADTQYF
TGCGCCAGCAGCCCCGCCGCGGATACGCAGTATTTT
>NA|few|TRBJ2-7|TRBV11-1
CASSSTRRPYEQYF
TGTGCCAGCAGCTCGACAAGAAGGCCCTACGAGCAGTACTTC
>TRBD1|few|TRBJ1-5|TRBV5-1
CASSLGTDPYNQPQHF
TGCGCCAGCAGCCTTGGGACAGATCCCTACAATCAGCCCCAGCATTTT
>NA|NA|TRBJ1-2|TRBV29-1
CSAEPRAHGYTF
TGCAGCGCCGAGCCCAGGGCCCATGGCTACACCTTC
>NA|NA|TRBJ2-7|TRBV7-2
CASSLRGTYEQYF
TGTGCCAGCAGCTTAAGGGGGACGTACGAGCAGTACTTC
>NA|NA|TRBJ1-5|TRBV2
CASRGTGWDQPQHF
TGTGCCAGCAGGGGTACAGGGTGGGATCAGCCCCAGCATTTT
>NA|NA|TRBJ1-2|TRBV11-2
CASSLGRAYGYTF
TGTGCCAGCAGCTTAGGCAGGGCCTATGGCTACACCTTC
>TRBD1|NA|TRBJ2-3|TRBV7-2
CASSTRQGGKDTQYF
TGTGCCAGCAGCACTCGACAGGGTGGGAAAGATACGCAGTATTTT
>TRBD1|few|TRBJ2-5|TRBV9
CASSQRTGDGTQYF
TGTGCCAGCAGCCAACGGACAGGGGACGGGACCCAGTACTTC
>NA|NA|TRBJ1-6|TRBV5-1
CASSAELWGDSPLHF
TGCGCCAGCAGCGCCGAACTCTGGGGGGATTCACCCCTCCACTTT
>TRBD2|NA|TRBJ2-5|TRBV3-1/TRBV3-2
CASKLARQETQYF
TGTGCCAGCAAACTAGCGCGACAAGAGACCCAGTACTTC